Sequencing of this TCR beta chain was carried out in a study of cytomegalovirus exposure and HLA in healthy donors. The V gene lost 6 bases and the J gene lost 2 bases, with 9 bases spanning the gap. The CDR3 is made up of 13 amino acids. Germline V CDR1 and CDR2: LNHNV, YYDKDF (reference sequence). It was with 60 Vbeta and 13 Jbeta primers that the PCR ran. Method: immunoSEQ multiplex PCR; TCRdb's copy keeps in-frame clones and lacks some. The sample comprises 85,000 to 100,000 clones, approximately 89% of which are singletons, and over 8.5% rests with the top ten. V gene TRBV15 combines with J gene TRBJ2-3, with D perhaps matching TRBD1 (6 bases). Material for sequencing was PBMCs. The receptor's source is a man aged 30 to 45 in good health and CMV-seropositive. The DNA for the CDR3 is TGTGCCACCAGGCAGGGGTCCACAGATACGCAGTATTTT. Its protein is CATRQGSTDTQYF.